The 18 T cell receptor beta chains below all came from one sample that was sequenced in a study of CD8+ T cells in alopecia areata. Treatment: oral pan-JAK inhibitor, 5-10 mg twice daily. Lesional scalp punch biopsies and peripheral blood were collected from alopecia areata patients. Following RNA extraction, reverse transcription yielded cDNA that acted as the sequencing template. Using immunoSEQ multiplex PCR, the repertoire was profiled, and TCRdb retains in-frame clones only, with some absent. This sample has 15,000 to 20,000 clones; 50% to 60% occur once, and the top ten carry 8.2%. This specimen was skin, taken at week 4, from a patient treated with tofacitinib. These receptor sequences come from a human donor with alopecia areata.

The chain links TRBV7-3 to TRBJ2-7; D is uncertain. This CDR3 has 12 amino acids. Between the trimmed V and J ends, which lost 5 bases and 6 bases, there was a span of 11 bases. Germline CDR1 SGHTA, CDR2 FQGTGA. The chain's CDR3 is CASSAPKGEQYF. For the CDR3, the DNA is TGTGCCAGCAGCGCTCCCAAGGGCGAGCAGTACTTC.

V usage is TRBV6-1 and J usage is TRBJ1-2, with D unresolved. Germline CDR1 reads MNHNS; CDR2 reads SASEGT. This CDR3 comprises 14 residues. V shed 1 base and J shed 4 bases, with 10 bases lying between them. CDR3 in DNA: TGTGCCAGCAGTGAAGGGGGTCGATTCTATGGCTACACCTTC. It codes for CASSEGGRFYGYTF.

The CDR3 region is CASASGTSAYEQYF. In nucleotides, the CDR3 is TGTGCCAGCGCTTCCGGGACGTCCGCTTACGAGCAGTACTTC. The V call is TRBV6-5, the J call TRBJ2-7; either TRBD1 or TRBD2 may fit D (5 bases each). CDR1 MNHEY and CDR2 SVGAGI come from the germline V gene. V lost 8 bases to trimming and J lost 4 bases, with 18 bases between them. The CDR3 extends over 14 amino acids.

This chain joins TRBV7-9 and TRBJ2-7, with 9 bases matching TRBD1. The V gene end was trimmed by 5 bases and the J gene end by 4 bases; junction bases not matched to a gene: 9. CDR3 length equals 15 residues. Germline V lookup: CDR1 SEHNR, CDR2 FQNEAQ (reference sequence). CDR3 DNA: TGTGCCAGCAGCGAAACCGGGACAGGGTATTACGAGCAGTACTTC. Residues: CASSETGTGYYEQYF.

The chain employs TRBV4-2 and TRBJ1-2; the D is unclear. CDR3 length equals 13 residues. Trimming removed 1 base from V and 6 bases from J, with 9 bases in between. Per the germline V gene, CDR1 is LGHNA and CDR2 is YNFKEQ. The CDR3 DNA follows: TGTGCCAGCAGCCAAGGGACGGATGATGGCTACACCTTC. It translates to CASSQGTDDGYTF.

This clone was seen only a few times. The rearrangement joins TRBV6-5 to TRBJ2-3, with 13 bases matching TRBD2. The CDR3 extends over 15 amino acids. The V segment lost 8 bases and the J segment 5 bases; nucleotides outside the gene matches: 7. CDR1 is MNHEY, CDR2 SVGAGI, per germline. The CDR3 reads CASRRTSGGRDTQYF. The CDR3 bases are TGTGCCAGCCGGCGGACTAGCGGGGGACGAGATACGCAGTATTTT.

The CDR3 nucleotides are TGTGCCTGGGGGACAGGGGGAACTATTCCTGGGGCCAACGTCCTGACTTTC. Translating gives CAWGTGGTIPGANVLTF. The genes are TRBV30 and TRBJ2-6; 11 bases align to TRBD1. CDR3 length: 17 amino acids. Looked up from germline, CDR1 is GTSNPN and CDR2 is SVGIG (reference sequence). With V trimmed by 5 bases and J by 2 bases, 8 bases remained unmatched.

This clone was detected only a few times. The chain links TRBV4-3 to TRBJ2-7, with D perhaps being TRBD1 or TRBD2 (5 bases each). The CDR3 is made up of 15 amino acids. Trimming removed 0 bases from V and 0 bases from J, with 9 bases in between. Germline values: CDR1 LGHNA, CDR2 YSLEER. The CDR3 is CASSQEAGSSYEQYF. The CDR3 DNA sequence: TGCGCCAGCAGCCAAGAGGCAGGGAGCTCCTACGAGCAGTACTTC.

The chain's CDR3 is CASALNTEAFF. The CDR3 DNA reads as TGTGCCAGTGCCTTGAACACTGAAGCTTTCTTT. This rearrangement joins TRBV6-6 to TRBJ1-1; the D is unclear. The CDR3 spans 11 residues. Germline CDR1 and CDR2: MNHNY and SVGAGI (reference sequence). The V gene lost 9 bases and the J gene lost 0 bases, with 5 bases spanning the gap.

The rearrangement joins TRBV10-3 to TRBJ1-2; TRBD1 matches 7 bases. The CDR3 covers 15 residues. J was trimmed by 0 bases and V by 4 bases; bases with no gene match: 5. Germline V lookup: CDR1 ENHRY, CDR2 SYGVKD. The CDR3 DNA reads TGTGCCATCAGTGGACAGGGAAGAACTAACTATGGCTACACCTTC. Its translation: CAISGQGRTNYGYTF.

The V gene is TRBV27, the J gene TRBJ1-1; D remains unclear. Trimming stripped 3 bases from V and 1 base from J, with 15 bases between. The CDR3 consists of 16 residues. Germline CDR1 MNHEY, CDR2 SMNVEV (reference sequence). The CDR3 bases are TGTGCCAGCAGTTTCTCCGGACGTTACAGGAACACTGAAGCTTTCTTT. Translation gives CASSFSGRYRNTEAFF.

This clone was counted between two and nine times. The chain recombines TRBV29-1 with TRBJ1-4, with 8 bases aligning to TRBD1. The CDR3 covers 13 residues. With V trimmed by 7 bases and J by 4 bases, 5 bases remained unmatched. Germline assignment: CDR1 SQVTM and CDR2 ANQGSEA. The CDR3 nucleotides are TGCAGCGCTAAGACAGGGGTTAATGAAAAACTGTTTTTT. It translates to CSAKTGVNEKLFF. Complete variable domain (other parts from reference TRBV29-1 and TRBJ1-4): SAVISQKPSRDICQRGTSLTIQCQVDSQVTMMFWYRQQPGQSLTLIATANQGSEATYESGFVIDKFPISRPNLTFSTLTVSNMSPEDSSIYLCSAKTGVNEKLFFGSGTQLSVL.

There are a few counts of this clone. The chain is built from TRBV7-2 and TRBJ1-5; 10 bases are a match to TRBD1. This CDR3 is 16 amino acids long. The trim removed 1 base at V and 6 bases at J, leaving 6 bases unmatched. Germline V gene lookup returns CDR1 SGHTA and CDR2 FQGNSA. In DNA form, the CDR3 reads TGTGCCAGCAGCTTAGTCCTTGGACAGGGGGGTCAGCCCCAGCATTTT. Protein product: CASSLVLGQGGQPQHF.

The chain joins TRBV6-5 to TRBJ1-5; D is perhaps TRBD1 (6 bases). The V gene lost 5 bases and the J gene lost 5 bases, with 13 bases spanning the gap. The CDR3 spans 14 residues. Germline V gene sequence: CDR1 MNHEY, CDR2 SVGAGI. The CDR3 DNA sequence: TGTGCCAGCAGTCCCGGACAGCCGGATCAGCCCCAGCATTTT. This gives the protein CASSPGQPDQPQHF.

This clone was recorded a few times. The rearrangement links TRBV4-3 to TRBJ1-3; unclear D gene. Germline V lookup: CDR1 LGHNA, CDR2 YSLEER. Between the trimmed V and J ends, which lost 1 base and 0 bases, there was a span of 13 bases. The length of the CDR3 is 17 residues. CDR3 in amino acids: CASSQAPAGPSGNTIYF. DNA for the CDR3: TGCGCCAGCAGCCAAGCCCCCGCAGGCCCCTCTGGAAACACCATATATTTT.

This clone was recorded a few times. The chain has TRBV6-5 and TRBJ1-4; D might be TRBD1 (5 bases). The germline V gene encodes CDR1 MNHEY and CDR2 SVGAGI. Trimming cost V 6 bases and J 7 bases, with 15 bases left between them. The CDR3 length is 14 residues. The CDR3 region has the DNA TGTGCCAGCAGGCCGAGCCTCCAGGGTGAAAAACTGTTTTTT. It codes for CASRPSLQGEKLFF.

The chain recombines TRBV10-3 with TRBJ1-6; D remains unclear. Germline V gene sequence: CDR1 ENHRY, CDR2 SYGVKD. The CDR3 length is 12 residues. The V end lost 2 bases, the J end lost 8 bases, and 4 bases lay between the germline ends. CDR3 amino acids: CAISEGDSPLHF. The CDR3, as DNA: TGTGCCATCAGTGAGGGGGATTCACCCCTCCACTTT.

The chain has TRBV28 and TRBJ1-5, with D perhaps matching TRBD1 (6 bases). V was pared by 5 bases and J by 3 bases, with 11 bases between. This CDR3 region has 14 residues. Germline CDR1 MDHEN, CDR2 SYDVKM. The CDR3 region is CASSTGQPNQPQHF. As DNA, the CDR3 is TGTGCCAGCAGTACTGGACAGCCCAATCAGCCCCAGCATTTT.